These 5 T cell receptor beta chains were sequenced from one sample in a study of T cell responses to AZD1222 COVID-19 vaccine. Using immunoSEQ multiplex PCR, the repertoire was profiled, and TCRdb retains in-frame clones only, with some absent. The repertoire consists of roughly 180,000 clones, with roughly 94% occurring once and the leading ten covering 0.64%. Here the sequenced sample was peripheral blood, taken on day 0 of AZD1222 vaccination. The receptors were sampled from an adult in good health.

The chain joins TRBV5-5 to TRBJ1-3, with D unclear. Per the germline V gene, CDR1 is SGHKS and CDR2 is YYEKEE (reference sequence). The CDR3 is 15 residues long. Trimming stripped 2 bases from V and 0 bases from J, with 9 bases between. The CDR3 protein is CASSLGRLSGNTIYF. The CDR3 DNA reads TGTGCCAGCAGCTTAGGCCGGCTCTCTGGAAACACCATATATTTT. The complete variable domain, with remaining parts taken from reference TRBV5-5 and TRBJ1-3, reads DAGVTQSPTHLIKTRGQQVTLRCSPISGHKSVSWYQQVLGQGPQFIFQYYEKEERGRGNFPDRFSARQFPNYSSELNVNALLLGDSALYLCASSLGRLSGNTIYFGEGSWLTVV.

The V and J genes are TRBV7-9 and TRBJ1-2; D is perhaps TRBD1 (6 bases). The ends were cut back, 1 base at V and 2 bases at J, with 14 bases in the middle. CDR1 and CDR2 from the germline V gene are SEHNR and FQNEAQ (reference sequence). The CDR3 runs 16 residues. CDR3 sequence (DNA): TGTGCCAGCAGCTTAGGACTGGACAGAACAAACTATGGCTACACCTTC. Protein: CASSLGLDRTNYGYTF. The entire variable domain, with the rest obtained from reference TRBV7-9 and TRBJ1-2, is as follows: DTGVSQNPRHKITKRGQNVTFRCDPISEHNRLYWYRQTLGQGPEFLTYFQNEAQLEKSRLLSDRFSAERPKGSFSTLEIQRTEQGDSAMYLCASSLGLDRTNYGYTFGSGTRLTVV.

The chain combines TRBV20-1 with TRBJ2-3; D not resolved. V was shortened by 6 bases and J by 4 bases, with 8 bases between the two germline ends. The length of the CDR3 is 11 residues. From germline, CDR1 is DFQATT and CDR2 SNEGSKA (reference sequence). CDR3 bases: TGCAGTGCCCCGATAGCAGATACGCAGTATTTT. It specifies CSAPIADTQYF.

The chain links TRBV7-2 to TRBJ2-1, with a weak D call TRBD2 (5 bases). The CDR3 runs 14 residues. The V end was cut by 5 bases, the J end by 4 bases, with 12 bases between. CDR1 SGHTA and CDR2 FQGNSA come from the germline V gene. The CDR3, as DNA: TGTGCCAGCAGCCAGAGCGGACCGTACAATGAGCAGTTCTTC. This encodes CASSQSGPYNEQFF.

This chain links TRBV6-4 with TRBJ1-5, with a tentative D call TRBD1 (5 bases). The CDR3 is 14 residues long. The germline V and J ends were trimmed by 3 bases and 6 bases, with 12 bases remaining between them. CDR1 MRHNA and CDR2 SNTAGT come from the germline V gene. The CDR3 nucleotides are TGTGCCAGCAGTGAAAGGTTTAGGGGTCAGCCCCAGCATTTT. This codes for CASSERFRGQPQHF.